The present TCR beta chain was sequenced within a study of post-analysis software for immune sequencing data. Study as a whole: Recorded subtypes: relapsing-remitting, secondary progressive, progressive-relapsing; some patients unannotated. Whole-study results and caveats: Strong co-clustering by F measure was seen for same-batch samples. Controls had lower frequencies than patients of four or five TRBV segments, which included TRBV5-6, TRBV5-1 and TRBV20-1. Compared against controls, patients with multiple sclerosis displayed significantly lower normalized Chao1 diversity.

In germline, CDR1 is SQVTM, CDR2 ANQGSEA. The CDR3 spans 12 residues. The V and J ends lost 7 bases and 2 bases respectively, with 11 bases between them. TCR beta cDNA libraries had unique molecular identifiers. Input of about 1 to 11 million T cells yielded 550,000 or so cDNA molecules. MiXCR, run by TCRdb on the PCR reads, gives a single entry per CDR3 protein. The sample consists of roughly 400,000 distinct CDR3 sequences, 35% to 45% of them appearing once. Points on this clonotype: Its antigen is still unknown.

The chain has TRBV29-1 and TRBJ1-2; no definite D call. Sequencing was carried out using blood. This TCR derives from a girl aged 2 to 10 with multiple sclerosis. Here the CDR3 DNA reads TGCAGCGGCGTGGAGGGAAACTATGGCTACACCTTC. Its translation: CSGVEGNYGYTF.